The rows below give T cell receptor beta chains drawn from one sample of a study of vaccination effects on CD4 cells after COVID-19. No cognate antigen is known for these TCRs. TCRdb's table, derived via immunoSEQ multiplex PCR, lists solely in-frame clones and lacks some. The sample holds fewer than 30,000 clones, over 55% seen once. Here the sequenced sample was CD4+ T cells from PBMCs cultured with HCoV-OC43 spike peptides, taken before COVID-19 vaccination. Receptor source: a human donor who received a COVID-19 vaccine. CDR3s include the opening cysteine and the closing phenylalanine or tryptophan. Fields, in order: V gene, clone size, D gene, CDR3 protein. A D gene is named only where the DNA matches it firmly. For some rows the clone size is stated as once, few or many, or as a class when expanded; others skip it.

V gene: TRBV5-1; clone size: once; D gene: NA; CDR3 protein: CASSSGLDEKLFF
V gene: TRBV19; clone size: NA; D gene: NA; CDR3 protein: CASSPPGLRDTQYF
V gene: TRBV20-1; clone size: NA; D gene: NA; CDR3 protein: CSASPRSSGNTIYF
V gene: TRBV5-1; clone size: NA; D gene: NA; CDR3 protein: CASSLGSRLRTSPLNSPLHF
V gene: TRBV30; clone size: NA; D gene: NA; CDR3 protein: CAWSADFGLVYF
V gene: TRBV7-2; clone size: NA; D gene: NA; CDR3 protein: CASARWGSSTDTQYF
V gene: TRBV3-1/TRBV3-2; clone size: NA; D gene: NA; CDR3 protein: CASSQGDGGNLLGYTF
V gene: TRBV11-2; clone size: NA; D gene: NA; CDR3 protein: CASSLVLAYSNEQYF
V gene: TRBV10-2; clone size: NA; D gene: TRBD2; CDR3 protein: CASRDRTSGADTQYF
V gene: TRBV11-2; clone size: NA; D gene: TRBD1; CDR3 protein: CASRKPGTGNTEAFF
V gene: TRBV10-3; clone size: NA; D gene: TRBD1; CDR3 protein: CAIRGQMNTEAFF
V gene: TRBV25-1; clone size: once; D gene: TRBD1; CDR3 protein: CASSDRVGTGYEQYF
V gene: TRBV2; clone size: NA; D gene: NA; CDR3 protein: CASSEQGVINQPQHF
V gene: TRBV19; clone size: once; D gene: TRBD2; CDR3 protein: CASREGTGSSYEQYF
V gene: TRBV6-2/TRBV6-3; clone size: few; D gene: TRBD2; CDR3 protein: CASSYIRGLAGPYQETQYF
V gene: TRBV27; clone size: few; D gene: NA; CDR3 protein: CASRDYAKNIQYF
V gene: TRBV14; clone size: NA; D gene: NA; CDR3 protein: CASSPRPRAWETQYF
V gene: TRBV3-1/TRBV3-2; clone size: few; D gene: TRBD2; CDR3 protein: CASSQGTSGASYNEQFF
V gene: TRBV5-1; clone size: few; D gene: TRBD2; CDR3 protein: CASSSARTSGGQETQYF
V gene: TRBV7-2; clone size: NA; D gene: TRBD1; CDR3 protein: CASSVGQGFYEQYF
V gene: TRBV29-1; clone size: NA; D gene: TRBD2; CDR3 protein: CSVLQREGPGTQYF
V gene: TRBV5-4; clone size: NA; D gene: NA; CDR3 protein: CASSQDGAGGDGYTF
V gene: TRBV2; clone size: NA; D gene: TRBD2; CDR3 protein: CASGRGQETQYF
V gene: TRBV3-1/TRBV3-2; clone size: once; D gene: NA; CDR3 protein: CASSQAGYAVTDGYTF
V gene: TRBV10-3; clone size: NA; D gene: NA; CDR3 protein: CAIKAENQPQHF
V gene: TRBV29-1; clone size: medium-sized; D gene: TRBD1; CDR3 protein: CSVARDRGDEQYF
V gene: TRBV5-6; clone size: once; D gene: NA; CDR3 protein: CASSPGGWGAEAPLHF
V gene: TRBV3-1/TRBV3-2; clone size: NA; D gene: NA; CDR3 protein: CASSPIGTVGYEQYF
V gene: TRBV27; clone size: NA; D gene: NA; CDR3 protein: CASSQGAPYEQYF
V gene: TRBV9; clone size: few; D gene: TRBD2; CDR3 protein: CASSVSGVGSGANVLTF
V gene: TRBV25-1; clone size: NA; D gene: NA; CDR3 protein: CARGTLGGGELFF
V gene: TRBV5-1; clone size: NA; D gene: TRBD1; CDR3 protein: CASSLGTGGTGELFF
V gene: TRBV5-4; clone size: few; D gene: TRBD2; CDR3 protein: CASSLGLAGEYNEQFF
V gene: TRBV30; clone size: NA; D gene: NA; CDR3 protein: CAWRPPGGGYTF
V gene: TRBV27; clone size: NA; D gene: NA; CDR3 protein: CASGGTTYGYTF
V gene: TRBV3-1/TRBV3-2; clone size: NA; D gene: NA; CDR3 protein: CASSQYSGPRDTEAFF
V gene: TRBV29-1; clone size: NA; D gene: TRBD2; CDR3 protein: CSTTVGGRPEQFF